This T cell receptor (beta chain) was observed in a study of blood T cell repertoires in COVID-19. Study-level background: The study drew acute and convalescent COVID-19 samples from the United States, Italy and Spain. From T cells, B-cell-depleted T cells, or PBMCs came the material, which was cDNA or gDNA.

Authors' methods: Quantification of nucleated cells was approximated via reference gene primer amplification. Clones were sequenced by immunoSEQ multiplex PCR, and TCRdb holds only the in-frame ones, with some missing. V and J calls and clone size are as listed in that table; D and trimming were resolved from the DNA. The repertoire holds around 98,000 clones, roughly 85% seen once, with approximately 4.9% in the top ten. Germline values: CDR1 LGHNT, CDR2 FRNRAP. CDR3 length: 16 amino acids. After removal of 0 bases from V and 4 bases from J, the junction contained 3 bases not matched to a gene. The TCR comes from a man aged 70-80 years with acute or convalescent COVID-19. The genes are TRBV12-5 and TRBJ1-3; 10 positions match TRBD1. The sample comprised peripheral blood. CDR3 sequence: CASGLVGQGRGNTIYF. DNA of the CDR3: TGTGCTAGTGGTTTGGTGGGACAGGGGAGAGGAAACACCATATATTTT.